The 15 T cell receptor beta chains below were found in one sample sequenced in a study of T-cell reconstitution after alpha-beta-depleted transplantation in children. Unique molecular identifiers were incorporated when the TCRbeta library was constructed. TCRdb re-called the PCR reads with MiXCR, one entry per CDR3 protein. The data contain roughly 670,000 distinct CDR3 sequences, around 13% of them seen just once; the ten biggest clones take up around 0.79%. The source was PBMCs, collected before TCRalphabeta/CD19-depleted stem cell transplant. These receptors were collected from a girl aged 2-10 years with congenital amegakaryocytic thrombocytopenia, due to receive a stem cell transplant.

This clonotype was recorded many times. Written as DNA, the CDR3 is TGTGCCAGCAGGCCCAGACTAGCGGGAGGGAACAATGAGCAGTTCTTC. This translates into CASRPRLAGGNNEQFF. V usage is TRBV5-5 and J usage is TRBJ2-1, with 14 bases fitting TRBD2. There are 16 residues in the CDR3. V shed 5 bases, J shed 5 bases, and the junction held 6 bases outside the gene matches. CDR1 is SGHKS, CDR2 YYEKEE, per germline (reference sequence).

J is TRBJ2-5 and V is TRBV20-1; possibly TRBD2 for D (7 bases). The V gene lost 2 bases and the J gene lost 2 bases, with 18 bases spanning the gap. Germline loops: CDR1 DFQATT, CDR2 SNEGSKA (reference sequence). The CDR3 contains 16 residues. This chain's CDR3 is CSARRGGGLTQETQYF. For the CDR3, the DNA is TGCAGTGCTAGAAGGGGGGGGGGCTTAACTCAAGAGACCCAGTACTTC.

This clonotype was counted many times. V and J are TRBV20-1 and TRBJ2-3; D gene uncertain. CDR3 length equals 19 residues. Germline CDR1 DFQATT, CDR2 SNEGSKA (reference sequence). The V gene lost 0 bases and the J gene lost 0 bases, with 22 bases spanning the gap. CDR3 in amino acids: CSARDPARWSRFSTDTQYF. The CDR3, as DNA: TGCAGTGCTAGAGACCCCGCGAGATGGAGCAGGTTTAGCACAGATACGCAGTATTTT.

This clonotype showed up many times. CDR3 nucleotides: TGTGCCAGCAGCCAATTGGGTCCCACTAATGAAAAACTGTTTTTT. Translation: CASSQLGPTNEKLFF. The rearrangement uses TRBV4-2 and TRBJ1-4; D call uncertain. Germline V gene sequence: CDR1 LGHNA, CDR2 YNFKEQ. The CDR3 spans 15 residues. The ends were cut back, 2 bases at V and 2 bases at J, with 9 bases in the middle.

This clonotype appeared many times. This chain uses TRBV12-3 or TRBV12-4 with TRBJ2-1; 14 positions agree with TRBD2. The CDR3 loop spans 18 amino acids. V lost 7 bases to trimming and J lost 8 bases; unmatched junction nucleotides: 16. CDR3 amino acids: CASTPGLAGAIKAHEQFF. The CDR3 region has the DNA TGTGCCAGCACCCCGGGACTAGCGGGAGCGATTAAAGCCCATGAGCAGTTCTTC.

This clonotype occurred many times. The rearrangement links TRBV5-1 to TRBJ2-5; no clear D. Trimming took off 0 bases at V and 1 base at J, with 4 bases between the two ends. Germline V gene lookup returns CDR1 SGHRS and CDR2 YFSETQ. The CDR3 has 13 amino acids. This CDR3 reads CASSLGAQETQYF. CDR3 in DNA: TGCGCCAGCAGCTTGGGCGCCCAAGAGACCCAGTACTTC.

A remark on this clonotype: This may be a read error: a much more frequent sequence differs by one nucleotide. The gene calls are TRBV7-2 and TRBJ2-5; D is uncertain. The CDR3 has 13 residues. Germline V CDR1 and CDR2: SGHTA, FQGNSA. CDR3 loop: CASSLVVEETQSF. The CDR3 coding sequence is TGTGCCAGCAGCTTAGTTGTGGAAGAGACCCAGTCCTTC.

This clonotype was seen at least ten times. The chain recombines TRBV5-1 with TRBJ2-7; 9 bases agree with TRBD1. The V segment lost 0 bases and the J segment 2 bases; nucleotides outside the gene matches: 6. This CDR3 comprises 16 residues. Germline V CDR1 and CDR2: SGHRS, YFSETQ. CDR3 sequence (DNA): TGCGCCAGCAGCTTGGGACGGGACAGGGTAACCTACGAGCAGTACTTC. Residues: CASSLGRDRVTYEQYF.

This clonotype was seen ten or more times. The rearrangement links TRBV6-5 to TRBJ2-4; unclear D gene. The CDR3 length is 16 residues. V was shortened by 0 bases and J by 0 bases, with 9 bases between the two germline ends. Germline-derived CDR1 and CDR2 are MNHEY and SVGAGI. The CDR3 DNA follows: TGTGCCAGCAGTTACTCGACAAACGGAGCCAAAAACATTCAGTACTTC. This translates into CASSYSTNGAKNIQYF.

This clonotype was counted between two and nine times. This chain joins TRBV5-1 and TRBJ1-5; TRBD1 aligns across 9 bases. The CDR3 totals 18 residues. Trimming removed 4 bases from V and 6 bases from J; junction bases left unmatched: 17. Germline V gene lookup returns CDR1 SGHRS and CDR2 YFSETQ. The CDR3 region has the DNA TGCGCCAGCAGCCCGGCGGATGTCAACAGGGGGCTGAGTCAGCCCCAGCATTTT. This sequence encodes CASSPADVNRGLSQPQHF.

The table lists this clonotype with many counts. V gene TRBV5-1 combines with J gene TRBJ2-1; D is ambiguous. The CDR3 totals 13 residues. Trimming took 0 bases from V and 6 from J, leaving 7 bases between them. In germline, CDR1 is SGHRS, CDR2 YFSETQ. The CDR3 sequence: CASSLVPVNEQFF. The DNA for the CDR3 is TGCGCCAGCAGCTTGGTGCCTGTCAATGAGCAGTTCTTC.

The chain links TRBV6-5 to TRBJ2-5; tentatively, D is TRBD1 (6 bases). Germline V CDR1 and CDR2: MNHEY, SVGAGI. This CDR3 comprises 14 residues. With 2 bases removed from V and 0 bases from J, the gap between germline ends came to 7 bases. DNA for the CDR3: TGTGCCAGCAGTTACAGGGGGTACCAAGAGACCCAGTACTTC. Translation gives CASSYRGYQETQYF.

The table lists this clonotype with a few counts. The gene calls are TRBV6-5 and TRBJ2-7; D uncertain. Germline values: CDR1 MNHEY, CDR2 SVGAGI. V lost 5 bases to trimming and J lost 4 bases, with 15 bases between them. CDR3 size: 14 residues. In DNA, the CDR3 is TGTGCCAGCAGTAACCTCGATACAGTTTACGAGCAGTACTTC. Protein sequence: CASSNLDTVYEQYF.

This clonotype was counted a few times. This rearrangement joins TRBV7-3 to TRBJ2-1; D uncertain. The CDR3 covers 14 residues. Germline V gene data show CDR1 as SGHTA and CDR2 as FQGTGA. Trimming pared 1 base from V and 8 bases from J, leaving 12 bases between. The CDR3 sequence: CASSLIGSLDEQFF. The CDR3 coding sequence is TGTGCCAGCAGCTTAATAGGTAGCCTCGATGAGCAGTTCTTC.

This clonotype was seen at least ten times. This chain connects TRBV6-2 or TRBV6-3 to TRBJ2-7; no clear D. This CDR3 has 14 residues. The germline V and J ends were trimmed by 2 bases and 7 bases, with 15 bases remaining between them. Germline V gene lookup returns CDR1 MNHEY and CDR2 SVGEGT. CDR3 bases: TGTGCCAGCAGTTACCTTGGCACCCTAGGTGAGCAGTACTTC. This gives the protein CASSYLGTLGEQYF.